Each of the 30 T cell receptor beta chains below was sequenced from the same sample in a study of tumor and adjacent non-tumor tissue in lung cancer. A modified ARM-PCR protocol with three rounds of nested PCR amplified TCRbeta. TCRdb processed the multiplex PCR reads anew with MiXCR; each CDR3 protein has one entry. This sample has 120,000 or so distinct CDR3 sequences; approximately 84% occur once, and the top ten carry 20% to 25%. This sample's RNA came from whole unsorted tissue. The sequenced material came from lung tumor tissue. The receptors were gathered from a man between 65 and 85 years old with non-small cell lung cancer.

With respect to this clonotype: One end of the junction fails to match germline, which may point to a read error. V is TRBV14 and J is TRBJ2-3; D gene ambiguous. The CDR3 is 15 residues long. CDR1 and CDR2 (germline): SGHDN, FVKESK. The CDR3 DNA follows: TGTACCAGCACCCGAGACTCCGGTGCCACAGATACGCAGTATTTT. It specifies CTSTRDSGATDTQYF.

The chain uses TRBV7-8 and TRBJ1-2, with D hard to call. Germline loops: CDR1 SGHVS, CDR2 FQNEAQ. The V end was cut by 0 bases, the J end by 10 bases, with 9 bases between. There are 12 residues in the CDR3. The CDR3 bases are TGTGCCAGCAGCTTAGCCAGTGGGGACTACACCTTC. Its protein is CASSLASGDYTF.

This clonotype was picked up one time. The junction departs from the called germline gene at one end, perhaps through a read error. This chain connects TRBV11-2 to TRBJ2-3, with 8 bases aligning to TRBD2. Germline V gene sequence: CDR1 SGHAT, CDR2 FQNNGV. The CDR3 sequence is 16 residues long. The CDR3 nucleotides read TGTGCCAGCAGCTTCGGGGGACTAGAACTAACAGATACGCAATATTTT. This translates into CASSFGGLELTDTQYF.

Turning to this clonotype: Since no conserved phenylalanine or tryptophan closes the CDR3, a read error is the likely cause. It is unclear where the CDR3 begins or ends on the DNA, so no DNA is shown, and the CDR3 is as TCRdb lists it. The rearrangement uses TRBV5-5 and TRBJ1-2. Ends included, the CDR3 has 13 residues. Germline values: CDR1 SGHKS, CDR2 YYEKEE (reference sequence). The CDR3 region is CASSLDGFYGYSL.

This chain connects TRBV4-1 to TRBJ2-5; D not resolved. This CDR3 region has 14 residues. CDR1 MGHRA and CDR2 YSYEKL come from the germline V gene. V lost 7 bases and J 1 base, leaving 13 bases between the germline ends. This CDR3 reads CASIHYQLQETQYF. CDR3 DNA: TGCGCCAGCATCCACTACCAGCTCCAAGAGACCCAGTACTTC.

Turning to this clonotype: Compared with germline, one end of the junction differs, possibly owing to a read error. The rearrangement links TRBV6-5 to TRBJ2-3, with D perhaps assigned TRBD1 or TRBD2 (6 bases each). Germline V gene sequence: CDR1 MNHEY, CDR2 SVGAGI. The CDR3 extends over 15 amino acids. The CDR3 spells CASSHWGASTDTRYF. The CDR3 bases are TGTGCCAGCAGTCACTGGGGGGCTAGCACAGATACGCGGTATTTT.

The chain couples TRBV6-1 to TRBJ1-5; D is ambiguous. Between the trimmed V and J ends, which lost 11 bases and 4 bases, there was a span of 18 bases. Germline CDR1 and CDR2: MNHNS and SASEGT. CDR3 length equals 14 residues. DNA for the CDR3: TGTGCCCACGACGCTACCATCGGAAATCAGCCCCAGCATTTT. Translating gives CAHDATIGNQPQHF.

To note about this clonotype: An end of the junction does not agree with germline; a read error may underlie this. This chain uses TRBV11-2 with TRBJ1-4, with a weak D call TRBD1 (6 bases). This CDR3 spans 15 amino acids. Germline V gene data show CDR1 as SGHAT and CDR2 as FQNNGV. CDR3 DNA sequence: TGTGGCAGCAGTAGACGTGGGACAAGTAATGAAAAACTGTTTTTT. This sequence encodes CGSSRRGTSNEKLFF.

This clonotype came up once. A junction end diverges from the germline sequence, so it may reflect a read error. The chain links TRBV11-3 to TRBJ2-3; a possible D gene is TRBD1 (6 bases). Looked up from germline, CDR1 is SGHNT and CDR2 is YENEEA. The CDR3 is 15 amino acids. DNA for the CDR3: TGCGCCAGCAGCGCGACAGGTCACCTTACAGATATGCAGTATTTT. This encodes CASSATGHLTDMQYF.

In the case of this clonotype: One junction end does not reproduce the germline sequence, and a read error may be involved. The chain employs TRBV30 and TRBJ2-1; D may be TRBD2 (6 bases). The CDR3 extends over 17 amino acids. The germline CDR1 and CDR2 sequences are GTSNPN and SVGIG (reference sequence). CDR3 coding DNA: TGTGCCTGGAGTACCCGGGTGATAGCGGTAACCTACAATGTGCAGTTCTTC. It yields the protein CAWSTRVIAVTYNVQFF.

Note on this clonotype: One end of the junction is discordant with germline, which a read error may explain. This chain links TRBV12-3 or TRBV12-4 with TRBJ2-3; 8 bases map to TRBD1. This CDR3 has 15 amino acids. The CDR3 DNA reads TGTTCCAGCATTGGGGGACAGGTTCACTCAGTTACGCAGTATTTT. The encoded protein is CSSIGGQVHSVTQYF.

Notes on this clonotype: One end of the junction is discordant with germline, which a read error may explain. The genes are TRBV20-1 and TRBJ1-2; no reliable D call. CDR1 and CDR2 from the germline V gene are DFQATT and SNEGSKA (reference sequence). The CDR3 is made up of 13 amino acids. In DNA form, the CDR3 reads TGCAGTGCTAACTGGGAAGGAGTCTATGGCTACACTTTC. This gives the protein CSANWEGVYGYTF.

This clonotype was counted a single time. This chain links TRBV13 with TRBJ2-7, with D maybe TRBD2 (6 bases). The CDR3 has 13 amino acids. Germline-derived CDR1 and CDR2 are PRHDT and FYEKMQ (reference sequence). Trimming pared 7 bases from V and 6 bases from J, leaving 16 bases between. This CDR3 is CASNSTMGGEQYF. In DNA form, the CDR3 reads TGTGCCAGCAACTCAACCATGGGGGGCGAGCAGTACTTC.

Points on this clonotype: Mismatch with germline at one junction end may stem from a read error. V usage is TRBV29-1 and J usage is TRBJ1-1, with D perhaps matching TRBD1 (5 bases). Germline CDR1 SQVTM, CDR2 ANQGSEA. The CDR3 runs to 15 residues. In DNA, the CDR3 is TGTAGCGTTCTTGAATTCGGGGGAATGAACACTGAAGCTTTCTTT. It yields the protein CSVLEFGGMNTEAFF.

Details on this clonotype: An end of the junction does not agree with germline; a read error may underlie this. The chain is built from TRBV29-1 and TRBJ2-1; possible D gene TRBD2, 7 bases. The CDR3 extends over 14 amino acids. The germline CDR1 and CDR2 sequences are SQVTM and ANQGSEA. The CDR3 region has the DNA TGCAGCGCTGTTGGGAGGGACACAAACAATGAGCAATTCTTC. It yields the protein CSAVGRDTNNEQFF.

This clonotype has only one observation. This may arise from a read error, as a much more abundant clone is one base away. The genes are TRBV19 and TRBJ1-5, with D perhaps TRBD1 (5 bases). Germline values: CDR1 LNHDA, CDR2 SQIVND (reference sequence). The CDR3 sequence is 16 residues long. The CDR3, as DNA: TGTACCAGTAGCGGAGACCCGGGGGAAGGAATGCAGCCCCAGCATTTT. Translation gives CTSSGDPGEGMQPQHF.

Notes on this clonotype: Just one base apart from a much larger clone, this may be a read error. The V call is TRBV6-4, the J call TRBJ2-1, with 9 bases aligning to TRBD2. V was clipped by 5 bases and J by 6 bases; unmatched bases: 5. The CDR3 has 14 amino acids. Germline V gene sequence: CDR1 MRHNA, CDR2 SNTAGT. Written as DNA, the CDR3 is TGTGCCAGCAGTATAGCGGGGGCCAGCAATGAGCAGTTCTTC. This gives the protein CASSIAGASNEQFF.

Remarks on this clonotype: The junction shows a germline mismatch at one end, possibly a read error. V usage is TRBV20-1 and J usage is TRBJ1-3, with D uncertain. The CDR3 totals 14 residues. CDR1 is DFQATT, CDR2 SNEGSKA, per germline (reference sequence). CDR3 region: CSARAGSSGNTIYF. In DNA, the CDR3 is TGCAGTGCTAGAGCTGGCAGCTCTGGGAACACCATATATTTT.

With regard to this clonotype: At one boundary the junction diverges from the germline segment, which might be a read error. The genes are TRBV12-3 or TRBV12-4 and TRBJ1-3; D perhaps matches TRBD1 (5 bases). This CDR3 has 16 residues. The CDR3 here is CVSSLLGGGVGNIIYF. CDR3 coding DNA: TGTGTCAGCAGTTTATTAGGCGGGGGAGTTGGAAACATCATATATTTT.

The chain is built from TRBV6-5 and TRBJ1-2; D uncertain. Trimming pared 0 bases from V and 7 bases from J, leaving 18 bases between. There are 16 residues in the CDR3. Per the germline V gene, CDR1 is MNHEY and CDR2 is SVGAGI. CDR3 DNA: TGTGCCAGCAGTTACTCCGAGATAGGGCAGCTGAGTGGCTACACCTTC. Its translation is CASSYSEIGQLSGYTF.

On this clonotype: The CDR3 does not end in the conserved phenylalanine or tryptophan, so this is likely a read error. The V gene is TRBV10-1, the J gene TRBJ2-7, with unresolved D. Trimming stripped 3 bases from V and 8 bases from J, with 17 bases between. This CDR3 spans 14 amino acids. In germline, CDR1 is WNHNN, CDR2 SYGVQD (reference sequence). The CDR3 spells CASSEPMSPYQQYL. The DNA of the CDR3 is TGCGCCAGCAGTGAACCCATGTCCCCATACCAGCAGTACCTC.

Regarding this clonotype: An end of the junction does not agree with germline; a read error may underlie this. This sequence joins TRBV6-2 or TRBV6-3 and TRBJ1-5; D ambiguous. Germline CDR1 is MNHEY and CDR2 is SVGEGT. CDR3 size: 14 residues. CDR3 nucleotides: TGTGCCAGCAGTGGGGTTAATAGCAATCAACCCCAGCATTTT. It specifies CASSGVNSNQPQHF.

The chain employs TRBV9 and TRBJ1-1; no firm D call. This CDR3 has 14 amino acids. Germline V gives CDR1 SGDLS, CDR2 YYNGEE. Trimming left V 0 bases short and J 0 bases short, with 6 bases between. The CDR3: CASSVGALNTEAFF. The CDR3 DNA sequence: TGTGCCAGCAGCGTAGGGGCTTTGAACACTGAAGCTTTCTTT.

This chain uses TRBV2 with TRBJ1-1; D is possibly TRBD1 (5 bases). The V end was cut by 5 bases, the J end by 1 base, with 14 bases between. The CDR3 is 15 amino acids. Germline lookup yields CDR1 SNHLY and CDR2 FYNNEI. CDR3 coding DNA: TGTGCCAGCAGTCCGTTAGGAGGGACGAACACTGAAGCTTTCTTT. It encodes CASSPLGGTNTEAFF.

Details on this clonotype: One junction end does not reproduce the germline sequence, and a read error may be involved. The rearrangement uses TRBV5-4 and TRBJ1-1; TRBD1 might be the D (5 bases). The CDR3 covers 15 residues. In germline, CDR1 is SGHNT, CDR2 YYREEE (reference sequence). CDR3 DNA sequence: TGTGCTAGCAACTTGACATTATTCGCCGGGGGTGAAGCTTTCTTT. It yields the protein CASNLTLFAGGEAFF.

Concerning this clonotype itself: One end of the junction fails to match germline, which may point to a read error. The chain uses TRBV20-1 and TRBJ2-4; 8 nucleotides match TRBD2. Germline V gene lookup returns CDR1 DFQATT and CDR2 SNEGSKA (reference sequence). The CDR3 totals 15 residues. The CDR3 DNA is TGCAGTGCTAGACGCAGCGGGAGTGGCAAAAACTTTCAGTACTTC. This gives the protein CSARRSGSGKNFQYF.

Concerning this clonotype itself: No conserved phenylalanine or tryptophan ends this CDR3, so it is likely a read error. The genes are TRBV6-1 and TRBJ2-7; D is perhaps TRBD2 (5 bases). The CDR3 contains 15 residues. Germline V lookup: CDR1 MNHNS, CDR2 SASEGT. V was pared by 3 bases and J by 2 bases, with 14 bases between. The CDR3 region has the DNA TGTGCCAGCAGTGATCTCGGGATAGCGACCTACGAGCAGTACTTA. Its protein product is CASSDLGIATYEQYL.

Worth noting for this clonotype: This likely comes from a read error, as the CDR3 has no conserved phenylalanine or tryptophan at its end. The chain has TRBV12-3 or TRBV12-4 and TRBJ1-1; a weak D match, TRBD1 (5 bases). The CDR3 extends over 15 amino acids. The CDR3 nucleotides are TGTACCAGCAGTTACTCCGGGACGGGGAACACTGGAGCTTTCTAT. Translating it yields CTSSYSGTGNTGAFY.

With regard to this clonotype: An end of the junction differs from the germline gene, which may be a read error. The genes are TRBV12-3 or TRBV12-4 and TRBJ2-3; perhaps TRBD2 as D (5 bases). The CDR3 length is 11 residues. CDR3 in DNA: TGTGCCAGCATTATACGGGATACGCAGTCCTTT. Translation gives CASIIRDTQSF.

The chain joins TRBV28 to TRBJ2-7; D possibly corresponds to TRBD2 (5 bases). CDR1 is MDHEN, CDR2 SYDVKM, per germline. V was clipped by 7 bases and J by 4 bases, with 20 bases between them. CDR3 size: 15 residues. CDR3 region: CASISRRAVGYEQYF. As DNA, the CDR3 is TGTGCCAGCATTTCCCGGCGGGCTGTGGGTTACGAGCAGTACTTC.